This T cell receptor beta chain was recorded in a study of T cell changes during pregnancy in multiple sclerosis. Per germline, CDR1 SGHAT and CDR2 FQNNGV. The V end lost 1 base, the J end lost 0 bases, and 19 bases lay between the germline ends. The CDR3 contains 18 residues. TCRdb's table, derived via immunoSEQ multiplex PCR, lists solely in-frame clones and lacks some. The sample includes 90,000 to 120,000 clones, just under 95% of them seen just once. The rearrangement uses TRBV11-2 and TRBJ2-7; TRBD2 is a possible D gene (5 bases). The material sequenced was peripheral blood, taken in the third trimester of pregnancy. This sequence originates from a female donor in good health, enrolled as a control in a pregnancy study. CDR3 loop: CASSLVRSAGTFSYEQYF. In nucleotides, the CDR3 is TGTGCCAGCAGCTTAGTAAGATCGGCGGGCACTTTCTCCTACGAGCAGTACTTC.